The clone carrying this T cell receptor beta chain was observed at least ten times. Its antigen remains unknown. The sample is drawn from a study of T-cell reconstitution after alpha-beta-depleted transplantation in children. A library of TCRbeta sequences, prepared with unique molecular identifiers, was generated. In TCRdb, the PCR reads were re-called with MiXCR into one record per CDR3 protein. Among roughly 500,000 distinct CDR3 sequences listed, about 11% were seen once. The study, taken as a whole, reports: Among T cells one year after transplant, newly produced cells accounted for most counts and diversity.

V lost 5 bases and J 11 bases, leaving 10 bases between the germline ends. The CDR3 loop spans 11 amino acids. Sequenced material: PBMCs, taken before TCRalphabeta/CD19-depleted stem cell transplant. V gene TRBV12-3 or TRBV12-4 combines with J gene TRBJ2-4; D assignment may be TRBD1 or TRBD2 (6 bases each). The TCR originated in a child under 10 years old with inherited bone marrow failure, due to receive a stem cell transplant. DNA for the CDR3: TGTGCCAGCAGTCCGGGGGCCTTTCAGTACTTC. This codes for CASSPGAFQYF.